These 22 T cell receptor beta chains share one sample of origin, sequenced in a study of cytomegalovirus exposure and HLA in healthy donors. The data were produced by immunoSEQ multiplex PCR, yet TCRdb's version contains in-frame clones alone and is incomplete. The table has about 82,000 clones, 95% seen once. Input material: PBMCs. The receptors derive from a woman aged 18 to 35 in good health and CMV-seronegative.

This clone was seen only once. The rearrangement joins TRBV5-6 to TRBJ2-1, with D unclear. The CDR3 consists of 11 residues. Trimming removed 0 bases from V and 13 bases from J, with 8 bases in between. In germline, CDR1 is SGHDT, CDR2 YYEEEE. The CDR3 nucleotides read TGTGCCAGCAGCTTGGGAGGAAACCAGTTCTTC. This gives the protein CASSLGGNQFF.

This rearrangement joins TRBV23-1 to TRBJ2-1, with TRBD1 as a possible D gene (6 bases). TRBV23-1 is an ORF for which the function is uncertain. This CDR3 comprises 16 residues. Trimming removed 0 bases from V and 9 bases from J, with 18 bases in between. CDR3 sequence: CASSQSVTGGYGEQFF. DNA of the CDR3: TGCGCCAGCAGTCAATCAGTGACAGGTGGGTACGGTGAGCAGTTCTTC.

J is TRBJ2-1 and V is TRBV5-1; D possibly corresponds to TRBD1 (5 bases). Germline V CDR1 and CDR2: SGHRS, YFSETQ. This CDR3 has 12 residues. V was cut by 6 bases and J by 7 bases, with 11 bases left in between. DNA of the CDR3: TGCGCCAGCAACGACAGTCCGAATGAGCAGTTCTTC. Translated: CASNDSPNEQFF. Looking up the rest from reference TRBV5-1 and TRBJ2-1 gives the full variable domain: KAGVTQTPRYLIKTRGQQVTLSCSPISGHRSVSWYQQTPGQGLQFLFEYFSETQRNKGNFPGRFSGRQFSNSRSEMNVSTLELGDSALYLCASNDSPNEQFFGPGTRLTVL.

The chain employs TRBV18 and TRBJ2-7; unclear D gene. Germline CDR1 KGHSH, CDR2 LQKENI. V was cut by 3 bases and J by 6 bases, with 12 bases left in between. The CDR3 extends over 13 amino acids. CDR3 region: CASSPPWAREQYF. CDR3 sequence (DNA): TGTGCCAGCTCACCCCCCTGGGCCCGCGAGCAGTACTTC.

The chain couples TRBV28 to TRBJ1-2; D is possibly TRBD1 (5 bases). The germline V gene encodes CDR1 MDHEN and CDR2 SYDVKM. Trimming removed 5 bases from V and 2 bases from J, with 15 bases in between. This CDR3 comprises 15 residues. CDR3 in amino acids: CASSPSGGKNYGYTF. The CDR3 DNA sequence: TGTGCCAGCAGTCCGTCCGGGGGAAAGAACTATGGCTACACCTTC.

The chain has TRBV29-1 and TRBJ2-5; 7 bases fit TRBD1. CDR3 size: 14 residues. Unmatched junction bases numbered 12, after V lost 7 bases and J lost 4 bases. Germline values: CDR1 SQVTM, CDR2 ANQGSEA. The DNA of the CDR3 is TGCAGCGCCCAGACAGGGTTGAGGGGAGAGACCCAGTACTTC. The encoded protein is CSAQTGLRGETQYF.

The chain links TRBV30 to TRBJ1-1; possibly TRBD1 for D (6 bases). Trimming took 0 bases from V and 5 from J, leaving 10 bases between them. The CDR3 consists of 13 residues. Germline assignment: CDR1 GTSNPN and CDR2 SVGIG (reference sequence). CDR3 DNA: TGTGCCTGGAGTGTGTGGGGGCAAACTGAAGCTTTCTTT. The encoded protein is CAWSVWGQTEAFF.

The chain uses TRBV4-3 and TRBJ1-4, with TRBD1 matching 9 bases. Per the germline V gene, CDR1 is LGHNA and CDR2 is YSLEER. This CDR3 contains 16 residues. V lost 3 bases to trimming and J lost 0 bases; unmatched junction nucleotides: 2. The CDR3 DNA is TGCGCCAGCAGCCAGGGACAGGGAACAACTAATGAAAAACTGTTTTTT. It specifies CASSQGQGTTNEKLFF.

The V gene is TRBV6-5, the J gene TRBJ2-7; D is undetermined. The ends were cut back, 0 bases at V and 5 bases at J, with 8 bases in the middle. Germline CDR1 MNHEY, CDR2 SVGAGI. This CDR3 is built from 13 residues. In DNA form, the CDR3 reads TGTGCCAGCAGTTACTCGAGCCGGGACGAGCAGTACTTC. This encodes CASSYSSRDEQYF.

The V gene is TRBV2, the J gene TRBJ1-5; D is possibly TRBD1 (5 bases). V shed 3 bases and J shed 4 bases, with 16 bases lying between them. Germline V gene data show CDR1 as SNHLY and CDR2 as FYNNEI. CDR3 length: 16 residues. CDR3 nucleotides: TGTGCCAGCAGTGATAGGGCAGGACAAGGTAATCAGCCCCAGCATTTT. It translates to CASSDRAGQGNQPQHF.

V is TRBV6-1 and J is TRBJ2-5, with D possibly matching TRBD1 (6 bases). The CDR3 loop spans 15 amino acids. Germline V gene sequence: CDR1 MNHNS, CDR2 SASEGT. V was cut by 2 bases and J by 5 bases, with 15 bases left in between. In nucleotides, the CDR3 is TGTGCCAGCAGTGAATTTAGTGGGGGCGGGGAGACCCAGTACTTC. Protein: CASSEFSGGGETQYF.

V is TRBV28 and J is TRBJ2-1, with D possibly matching TRBD2 (6 bases). CDR1 is MDHEN, CDR2 SYDVKM, per germline. With 6 bases removed from V and 0 bases from J, the gap between germline ends came to 9 bases. The CDR3 has 14 residues. The DNA for the CDR3 is TGTGCCAGCAGGGGAGGCCTCTCCTACAATGAGCAGTTCTTC. This sequence encodes CASRGGLSYNEQFF.

The rearrangement joins TRBV30 to TRBJ1-4; weak D call: TRBD1 (6 bases). This CDR3 region has 15 residues. Germline CDR1 GTSNPN, CDR2 SVGIG (reference sequence). V lost 1 base to trimming and J lost 7 bases, with 16 bases between them. In DNA form, the CDR3 reads TGTGCCTGGAGTGCGAATCAGGGGATTAGTGAAAAACTGTTTTTT. It specifies CAWSANQGISEKLFF.

V gene TRBV5-4 combines with J gene TRBJ2-1, with 11 bases fitting TRBD2. The CDR3 length is 16 residues. Germline values: CDR1 SGHNT, CDR2 YYREEE (reference sequence). V lost 1 base and J lost 3; bases outside the gene matches: 3. This CDR3 is CASSLSSGGSYNEQFF. DNA for the CDR3: TGTGCCAGCAGCTTGTCTAGCGGGGGGAGCTACAATGAGCAGTTCTTC.

The chain couples TRBV5-1 to TRBJ1-2; the match to TRBD1 covers 8 bases. Losses at the gene ends were 1 base for V and 8 bases for J; bases not matched to a gene: 13. Germline V gene sequence: CDR1 SGHRS, CDR2 YFSETQ. The CDR3 has 16 residues. CDR3 sequence (DNA): TGCGCCAGCAGCTTGACGGACCAGACAGGGGCAGAGGGCTACACCTTC. It codes for CASSLTDQTGAEGYTF.

The chain recombines TRBV5-1 with TRBJ2-3, with 12 bases fitting TRBD2. V dropped 3 bases and J dropped 1; count of bases not matched to a gene: 6. Germline V gene lookup returns CDR1 SGHRS and CDR2 YFSETQ. The CDR3 sequence is 17 residues long. The CDR3 DNA sequence: TGCGCCAGCAGCTGGACGACTAGCGGGGGCGGCACAGATACGCAGTATTTT. It is translated as CASSWTTSGGGTDTQYF.

The chain has TRBV5-4 and TRBJ2-7; possibly TRBD1 for D (6 bases). CDR1 SGHNT and CDR2 YYREEE come from the germline V gene (reference sequence). This CDR3 comprises 16 residues. With 2 bases removed from V and 1 base from J, the gap between germline ends came to 16 bases. CDR3 loop: CASSLNGQGISYEQYF. The DNA for the CDR3 is TGTGCCAGCAGCTTAAACGGCCAGGGGATTTCCTACGAGCAGTACTTC. Combining the CDR3 with reference TRBV5-4 and TRBJ2-7 gives the whole variable domain ETGVTQSPTHLIKTRGQQVTLRCSSQSGHNTVSWYQQALGQGPQFIFQYYREEENGRGNFPPRFSGLQFPNYSSELNVNALELDDSALYLCASSLNGQGISYEQYFGPGTRLTVT.

The chain joins TRBV10-2 to TRBJ1-1; TRBD1 aligns across 7 bases. There are 13 residues in the CDR3. The germline gives CDR1 WSHSY, CDR2 SAAADI. The V segment lost 4 bases and the J segment 4 bases; nucleotides outside the gene matches: 3. The CDR3 loop reads CASSVQGPTEAFF. CDR3 bases: TGCGCCAGCAGTGTACAGGGGCCCACTGAAGCTTTCTTT.

The rearrangement uses TRBV15 and TRBJ1-4; D might be TRBD1 (6 bases). Germline V lookup: CDR1 LNHNV, CDR2 YYDKDF (reference sequence). Trimming shortened V by 5 bases and J by 8 bases, and 15 bases separated the two germline ends. This CDR3 contains 14 residues. CDR3 in amino acids: CATSFSDRREKLFF. DNA of the CDR3: TGTGCCACCAGCTTCTCAGACAGGCGGGAAAAACTGTTTTTT.

The V and J genes are TRBV5-1 and TRBJ2-3, with D possibly matching TRBD2 (6 bases). The CDR3 loop spans 15 amino acids. Trimming pared 3 bases from V and 0 bases from J, leaving 11 bases between. Germline V gene lookup returns CDR1 SGHRS and CDR2 YFSETQ. DNA for the CDR3: TGCGCCAGCAGCTCCTCACTAGCCAGCACAGATACGCAGTATTTT. It translates to CASSSSLASTDTQYF.

The chain uses TRBV10-3 and TRBJ1-5; no reliable D call. Trimming pared 0 bases from V and 0 bases from J, leaving 15 bases between. CDR1 and CDR2 from the germline V gene are ENHRY and SYGVKD. This CDR3 has 18 amino acids. The CDR3 spells CAISESLLAAYSNQPQHF. Written as DNA, the CDR3 is TGTGCCATCAGTGAGTCGTTGTTGGCGGCGTATAGCAATCAGCCCCAGCATTTT.

V gene TRBV29-1 combines with J gene TRBJ1-2; D is ambiguous. The germline CDR1 and CDR2 sequences are SQVTM and ANQGSEA. The CDR3 is made up of 14 amino acids. The ends were cut back, 7 bases at V and 8 bases at J, with 23 bases in the middle. CDR3 amino acids: CSAANSVDTGGYTF. The CDR3 DNA reads TGCAGCGCCGCGAATTCCGTGGATACGGGAGGCTACACCTTC.